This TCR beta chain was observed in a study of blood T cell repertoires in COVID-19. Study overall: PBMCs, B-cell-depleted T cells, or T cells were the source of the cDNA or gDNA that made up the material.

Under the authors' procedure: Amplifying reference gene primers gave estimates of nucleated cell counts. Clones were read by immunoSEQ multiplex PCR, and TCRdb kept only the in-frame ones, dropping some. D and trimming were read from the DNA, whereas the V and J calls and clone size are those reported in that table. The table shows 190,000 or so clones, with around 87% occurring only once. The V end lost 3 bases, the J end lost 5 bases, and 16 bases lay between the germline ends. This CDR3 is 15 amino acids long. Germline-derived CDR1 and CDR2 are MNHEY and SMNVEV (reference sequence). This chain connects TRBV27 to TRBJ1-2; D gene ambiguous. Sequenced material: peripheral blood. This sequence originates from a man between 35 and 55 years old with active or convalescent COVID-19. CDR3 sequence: CASSFGPVEFYGYTF. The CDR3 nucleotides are TGTGCCAGCAGTTTTGGGCCAGTTGAATTTTATGGCTACACCTTC.